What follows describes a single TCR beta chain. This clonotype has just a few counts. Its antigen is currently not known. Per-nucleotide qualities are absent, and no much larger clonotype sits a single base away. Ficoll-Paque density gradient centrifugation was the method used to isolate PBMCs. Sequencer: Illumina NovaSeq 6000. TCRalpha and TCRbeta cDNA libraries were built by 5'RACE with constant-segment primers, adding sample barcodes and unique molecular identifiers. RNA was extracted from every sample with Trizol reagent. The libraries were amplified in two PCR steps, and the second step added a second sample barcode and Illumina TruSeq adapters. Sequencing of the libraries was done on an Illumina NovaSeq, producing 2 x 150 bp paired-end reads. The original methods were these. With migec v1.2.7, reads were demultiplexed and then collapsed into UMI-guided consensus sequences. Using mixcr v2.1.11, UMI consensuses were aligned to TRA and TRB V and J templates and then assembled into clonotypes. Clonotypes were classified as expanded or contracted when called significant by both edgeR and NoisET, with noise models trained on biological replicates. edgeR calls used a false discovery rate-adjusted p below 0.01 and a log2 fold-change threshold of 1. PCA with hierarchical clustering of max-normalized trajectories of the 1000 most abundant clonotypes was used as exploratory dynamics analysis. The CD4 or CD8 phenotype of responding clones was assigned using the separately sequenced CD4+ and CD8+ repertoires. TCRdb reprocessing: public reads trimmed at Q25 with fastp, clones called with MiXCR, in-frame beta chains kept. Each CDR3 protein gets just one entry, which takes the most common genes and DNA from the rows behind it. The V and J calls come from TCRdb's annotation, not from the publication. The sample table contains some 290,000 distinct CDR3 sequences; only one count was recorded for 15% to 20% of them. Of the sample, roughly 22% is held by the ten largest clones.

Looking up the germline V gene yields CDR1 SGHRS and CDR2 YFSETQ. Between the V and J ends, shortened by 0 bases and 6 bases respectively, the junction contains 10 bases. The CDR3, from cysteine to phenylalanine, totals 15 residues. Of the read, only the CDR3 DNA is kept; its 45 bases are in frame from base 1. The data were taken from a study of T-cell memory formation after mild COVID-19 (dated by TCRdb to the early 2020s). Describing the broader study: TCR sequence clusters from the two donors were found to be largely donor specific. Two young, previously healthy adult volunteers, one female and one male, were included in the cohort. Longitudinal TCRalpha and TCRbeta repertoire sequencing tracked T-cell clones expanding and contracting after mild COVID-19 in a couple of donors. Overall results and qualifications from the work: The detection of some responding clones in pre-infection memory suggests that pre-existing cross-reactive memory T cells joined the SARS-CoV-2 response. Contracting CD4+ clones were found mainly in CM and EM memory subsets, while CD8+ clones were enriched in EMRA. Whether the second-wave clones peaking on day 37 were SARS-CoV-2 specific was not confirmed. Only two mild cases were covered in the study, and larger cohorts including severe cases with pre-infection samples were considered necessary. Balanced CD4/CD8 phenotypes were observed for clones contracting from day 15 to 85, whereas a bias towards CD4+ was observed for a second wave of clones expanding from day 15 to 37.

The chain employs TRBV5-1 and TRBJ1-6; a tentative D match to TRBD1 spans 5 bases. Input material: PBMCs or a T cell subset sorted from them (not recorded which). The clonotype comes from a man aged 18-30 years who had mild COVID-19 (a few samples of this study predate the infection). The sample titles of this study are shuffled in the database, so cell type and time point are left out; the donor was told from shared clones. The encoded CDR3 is CASSLDGGSNSPLHF. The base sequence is TGCGCCAGCAGCTTGGACGGGGGGAGTAATTCACCCCTCCACTTT.